The 5 T cell receptor beta chains in this list originate from one sample, sequenced in a study of shared clonotypes between healthy human individuals. The data were produced by immunoSEQ multiplex PCR, yet TCRdb's version contains in-frame clones alone and is incomplete. Of over a million clones listed, roughly 80% were seen once; the top ten hold about 1.5%. Sequenced: memory CD4+ T cells sorted from blood. Subset meaning: CD45RA-negative fraction. These receptors came from a man between 18 and 35 years old in good health.

This clone was observed many times. In the same sample, other DNA sequences code for this CDR3. This chain links TRBV2 with TRBJ1-1, with TRBD1 identical over 8 bases. The J segment lost 4 bases and the V segment lost 5 bases, leaving 3 bases of the junction unmatched. This CDR3 comprises 13 residues. CDR1 is SNHLY, CDR2 FYNNEI, per germline. The CDR3 spells CASSPQGGTEAFF. The CDR3 DNA follows: TGTGCCAGCAGTCCACAGGGGGGCACTGAAGCTTTCTTT.

This rearrangement joins TRBV7-9 to TRBJ1-4; D gene unclear. Germline V gene data show CDR1 as SEHNR and CDR2 as FQNEAQ (reference sequence). V lost 0 bases to trimming and J lost 2 bases, with 4 bases between them. This CDR3 spans 14 amino acids. As DNA, the CDR3 is TGTGCCAGCAGCTTAGCGAGTACTAATGAAAAACTGTTTTTT. This encodes CASSLASTNEKLFF.

This clone was observed at least ten times. The rearrangement joins TRBV6-5 to TRBJ2-7, with D unclear. CDR1 is MNHEY, CDR2 SVGAGI, per germline. This CDR3 contains 12 residues. Trimming cost V 4 bases and J 5 bases, with 9 bases left between them. The CDR3 spells CASSLRPDEQYF. The CDR3 DNA is TGTGCCAGCAGTTTACGGCCCGACGAGCAGTACTTC.

The chain joins TRBV6-1 to TRBJ2-5; D remains ambiguous. Germline values: CDR1 MNHNS, CDR2 SASEGT. Trimming pared 6 bases from V and 4 bases from J, leaving 12 bases between. CDR3 length: 13 residues. The CDR3 region is CASRSRGVETQYF. The CDR3 bases are TGTGCCAGCAGGTCAAGAGGTGTAGAGACCCAGTACTTC.

The chain links TRBV18 to TRBJ1-4, with D hard to call. This CDR3 contains 16 residues. V was pared by 3 bases and J by 5 bases, with 16 bases between. Germline loops: CDR1 KGHSH, CDR2 LQKENI. CDR3 DNA sequence: TGTGCCAGCTCACCCGGACGTCCTAGGGTAAATGAAAAACTGTTTTTT. The encoded protein is CASSPGRPRVNEKLFF.